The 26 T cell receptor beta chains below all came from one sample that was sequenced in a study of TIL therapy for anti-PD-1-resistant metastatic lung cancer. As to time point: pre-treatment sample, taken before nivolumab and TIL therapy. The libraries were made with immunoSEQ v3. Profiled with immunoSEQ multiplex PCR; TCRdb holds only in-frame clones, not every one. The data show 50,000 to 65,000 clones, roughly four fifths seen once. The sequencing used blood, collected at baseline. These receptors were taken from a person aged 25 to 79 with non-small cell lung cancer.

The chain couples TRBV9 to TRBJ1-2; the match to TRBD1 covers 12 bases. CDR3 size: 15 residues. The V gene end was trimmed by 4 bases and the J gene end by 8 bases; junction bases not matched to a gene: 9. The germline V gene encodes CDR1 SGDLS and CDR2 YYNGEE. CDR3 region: CASSSEGQGARGYTF. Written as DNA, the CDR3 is TGTGCCAGCAGCTCCGAGGGACAGGGGGCACGCGGCTACACCTTC.

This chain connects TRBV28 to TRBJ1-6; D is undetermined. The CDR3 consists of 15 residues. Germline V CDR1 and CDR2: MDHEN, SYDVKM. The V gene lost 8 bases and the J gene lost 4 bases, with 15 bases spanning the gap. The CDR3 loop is CASLLGNRYNSPLHF. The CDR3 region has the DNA TGTGCCAGCCTTTTAGGGAACAGATATAATTCACCCCTCCACTTT.

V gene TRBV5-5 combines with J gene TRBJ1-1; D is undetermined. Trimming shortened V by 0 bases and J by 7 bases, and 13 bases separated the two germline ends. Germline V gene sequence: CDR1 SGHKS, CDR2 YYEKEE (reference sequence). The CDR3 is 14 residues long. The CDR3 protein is CASSLVPDYGEAFF. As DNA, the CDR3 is TGTGCCAGCAGCTTGGTTCCGGATTACGGTGAAGCTTTCTTT.

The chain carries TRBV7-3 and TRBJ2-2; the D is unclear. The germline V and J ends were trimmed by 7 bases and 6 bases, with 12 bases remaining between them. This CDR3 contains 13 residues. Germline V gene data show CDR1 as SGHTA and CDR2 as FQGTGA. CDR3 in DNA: TGTGCCAGCACCGATTTGGGGTCCGGGGAGCTGTTTTTT. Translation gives CASTDLGSGELFF.

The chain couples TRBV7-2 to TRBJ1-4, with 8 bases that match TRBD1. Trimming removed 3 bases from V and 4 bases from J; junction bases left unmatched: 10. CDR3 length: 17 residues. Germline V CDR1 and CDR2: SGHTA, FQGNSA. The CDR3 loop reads CASSFVGQARNNEKLFF. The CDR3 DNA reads TGTGCCAGCAGCTTCGTGGGACAGGCGCGAAATAATGAAAAACTGTTTTTT.

The CDR3 sequence: CASSQQEDTEAFF. The DNA of the CDR3 is TGTGCCAGCAGCCAACAGGAGGATACTGAAGCTTTCTTT. V is TRBV7-9 and J is TRBJ1-1; a weak D match, TRBD1 (5 bases). The V gene lost 5 bases and the J gene lost 5 bases, with 12 bases spanning the gap. CDR1 and CDR2 from the germline V gene are SEHNR and FQNEAQ (reference sequence). There are 13 residues in the CDR3. Drawing the rest from reference TRBV7-9 and TRBJ1-1, the complete variable domain is DTGVSQNPRHKITKRGQNVTFRCDPISEHNRLYWYRQTLGQGPEFLTYFQNEAQLEKSRLLSDRFSAERPKGSFSTLEIQRTEQGDSAMYLCASSQQEDTEAFFGQGTRLTVV.

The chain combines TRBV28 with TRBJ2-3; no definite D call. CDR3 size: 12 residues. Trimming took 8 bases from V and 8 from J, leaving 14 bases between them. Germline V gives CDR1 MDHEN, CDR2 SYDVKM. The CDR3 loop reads CASRDHIGTQYF. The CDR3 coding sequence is TGTGCCAGCCGCGATCACATAGGTACGCAGTATTTT.

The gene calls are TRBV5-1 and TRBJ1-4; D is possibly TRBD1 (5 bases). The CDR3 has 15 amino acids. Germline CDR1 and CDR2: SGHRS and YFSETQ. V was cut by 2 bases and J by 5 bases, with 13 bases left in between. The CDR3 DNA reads TGCGCCAGCAGCTTTAAAGGGACGGTGAATGAAAAACTGTTTTTT. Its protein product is CASSFKGTVNEKLFF.

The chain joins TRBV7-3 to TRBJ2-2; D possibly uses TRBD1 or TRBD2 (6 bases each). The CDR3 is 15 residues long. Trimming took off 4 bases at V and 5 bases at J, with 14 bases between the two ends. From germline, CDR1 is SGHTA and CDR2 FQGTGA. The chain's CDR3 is CASSSSRGGTGELFF. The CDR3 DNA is TGTGCCAGCAGCTCTTCGAGAGGGGGGACCGGGGAGCTGTTTTTT.

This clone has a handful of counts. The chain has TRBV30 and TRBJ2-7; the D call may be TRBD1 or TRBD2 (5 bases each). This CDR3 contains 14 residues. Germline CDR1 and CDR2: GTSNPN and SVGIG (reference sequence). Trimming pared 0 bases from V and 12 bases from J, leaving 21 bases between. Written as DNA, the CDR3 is TGTGCCTGGAGTGTTTCCGGGACGTCGGTTTCGTGGTACTTC. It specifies CAWSVSGTSVSWYF.

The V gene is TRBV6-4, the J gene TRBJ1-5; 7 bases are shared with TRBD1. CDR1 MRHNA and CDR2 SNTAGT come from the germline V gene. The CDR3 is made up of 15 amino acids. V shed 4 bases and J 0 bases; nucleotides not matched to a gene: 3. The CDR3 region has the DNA TGTGCCAGCAGTGGACAGGGTCTTAGCAATCAGCCCCAGCATTTT. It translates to CASSGQGLSNQPQHF.

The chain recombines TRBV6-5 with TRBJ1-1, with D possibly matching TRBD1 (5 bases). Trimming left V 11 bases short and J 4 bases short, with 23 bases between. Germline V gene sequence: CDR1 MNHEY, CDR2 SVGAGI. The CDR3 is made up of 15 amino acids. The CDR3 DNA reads TGTGCCGGGGCCGGTCTATCGGTTCAGAGCACTGAAGCTTTCTTT. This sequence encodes CAGAGLSVQSTEAFF.

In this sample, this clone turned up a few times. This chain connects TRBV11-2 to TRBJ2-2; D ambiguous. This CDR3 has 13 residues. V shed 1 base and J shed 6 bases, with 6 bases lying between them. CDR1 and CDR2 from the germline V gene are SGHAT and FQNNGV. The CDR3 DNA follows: TGTGCCAGCAGCTTAGGCCAGTCCGGGGAGCTGTTTTTT. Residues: CASSLGQSGELFF.

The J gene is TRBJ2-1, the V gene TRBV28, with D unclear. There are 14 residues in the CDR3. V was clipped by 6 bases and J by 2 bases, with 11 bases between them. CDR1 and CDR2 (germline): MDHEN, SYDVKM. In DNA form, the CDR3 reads TGTGCCAGCAGGGAAATTGGAGCCTACAATGAGCAGTTCTTC. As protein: CASREIGAYNEQFF.

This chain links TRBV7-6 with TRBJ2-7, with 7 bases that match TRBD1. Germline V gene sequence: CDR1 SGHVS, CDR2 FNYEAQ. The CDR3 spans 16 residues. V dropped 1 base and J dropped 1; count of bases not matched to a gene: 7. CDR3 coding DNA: TGTGCCAGCAGCTTAGGTAACAGGGGTGCATCCTACGAGCAGTACTTC. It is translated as CASSLGNRGASYEQYF. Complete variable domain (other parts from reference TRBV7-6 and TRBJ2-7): GAGVSQSPRYKVTKRGQDVALRCDPISGHVSLYWYRQALGQGPEFLTYFNYEAQQDKSGLPNDRFSAERPEGSISTLTIQRTEQRDSAMYRCASSLGNRGASYEQYFGPGTRLTVT.

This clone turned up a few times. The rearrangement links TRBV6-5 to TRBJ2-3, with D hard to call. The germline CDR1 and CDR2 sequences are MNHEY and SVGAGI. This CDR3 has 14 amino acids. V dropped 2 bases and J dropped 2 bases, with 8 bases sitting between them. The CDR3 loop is CASSYGSYTDTQYF. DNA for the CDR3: TGTGCCAGCAGTTACGGCTCGTACACAGATACGCAGTATTTT.

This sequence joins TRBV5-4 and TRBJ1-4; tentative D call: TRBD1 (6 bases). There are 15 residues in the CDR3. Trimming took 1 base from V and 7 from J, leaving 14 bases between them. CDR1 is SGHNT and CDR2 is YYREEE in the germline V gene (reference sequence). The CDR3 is CASSLSAGALEKLFF. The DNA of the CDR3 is TGTGCCAGCAGCTTGTCTGCGGGGGCGCTTGAAAAACTGTTTTTT.

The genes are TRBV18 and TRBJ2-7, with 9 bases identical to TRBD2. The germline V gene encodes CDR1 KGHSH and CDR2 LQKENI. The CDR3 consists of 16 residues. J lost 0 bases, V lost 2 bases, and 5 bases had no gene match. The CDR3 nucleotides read TGTGCCAGCTCACCAGTTAGCGGGGGCCTCTCCTACGAGCAGTACTTC. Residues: CASSPVSGGLSYEQYF.

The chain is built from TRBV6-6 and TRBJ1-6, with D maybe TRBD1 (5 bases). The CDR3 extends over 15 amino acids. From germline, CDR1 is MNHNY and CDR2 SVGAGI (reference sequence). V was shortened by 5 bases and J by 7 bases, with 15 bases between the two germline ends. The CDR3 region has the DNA TGTGCCAGCAGTACTCCGGGACGGAACAATTCACCCCTCCACTTT. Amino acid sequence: CASSTPGRNNSPLHF.

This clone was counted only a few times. CDR3 amino acids: CATSDSGLQPQHF. The CDR3 bases are TGTGCCACCAGTGATTCGGGACTTCAGCCCCAGCATTTT. V usage is TRBV24-1 and J usage is TRBJ1-5; TRBD1 might be the D (5 bases). V lost 2 bases, J lost 6 bases, and 7 bases lay in between. The CDR3 contains 13 residues. Germline V lookup: CDR1 KGHDR, CDR2 SFDVKD.

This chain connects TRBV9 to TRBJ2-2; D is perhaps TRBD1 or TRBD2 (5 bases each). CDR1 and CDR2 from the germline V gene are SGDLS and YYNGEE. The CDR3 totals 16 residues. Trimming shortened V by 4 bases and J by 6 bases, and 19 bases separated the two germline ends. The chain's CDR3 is CASSPGSKGRPGELFF. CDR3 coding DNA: TGTGCCAGCAGCCCGGGCAGCAAGGGGAGACCCGGGGAGCTGTTTTTT.

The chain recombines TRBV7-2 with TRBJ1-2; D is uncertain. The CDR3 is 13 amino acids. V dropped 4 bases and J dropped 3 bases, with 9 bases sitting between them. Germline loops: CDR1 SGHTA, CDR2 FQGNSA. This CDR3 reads CASSSGAHYGYTF. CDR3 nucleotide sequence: TGTGCCAGCAGCTCGGGCGCCCACTATGGCTACACCTTC.

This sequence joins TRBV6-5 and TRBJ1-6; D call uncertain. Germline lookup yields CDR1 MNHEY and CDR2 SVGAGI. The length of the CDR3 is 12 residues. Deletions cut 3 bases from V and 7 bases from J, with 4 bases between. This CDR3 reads CASSYYNSPLHF. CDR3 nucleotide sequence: TGTGCCAGCAGTTATTACAATTCACCCCTCCACTTT.

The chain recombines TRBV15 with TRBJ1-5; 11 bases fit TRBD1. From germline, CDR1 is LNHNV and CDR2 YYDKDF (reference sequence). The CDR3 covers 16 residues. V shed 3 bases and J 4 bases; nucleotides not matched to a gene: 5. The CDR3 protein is CATSRRGQGANQPQHF. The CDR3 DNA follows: TGTGCCACCAGCAGGAGAGGACAGGGGGCGAATCAGCCCCAGCATTTT.

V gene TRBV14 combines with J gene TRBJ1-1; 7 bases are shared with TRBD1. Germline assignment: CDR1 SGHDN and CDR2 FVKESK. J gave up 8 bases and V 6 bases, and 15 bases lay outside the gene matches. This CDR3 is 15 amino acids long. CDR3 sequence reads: CASSYGTEKRWEAFF. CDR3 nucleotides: TGTGCCAGCAGTTACGGGACAGAGAAGCGATGGGAAGCTTTCTTT.

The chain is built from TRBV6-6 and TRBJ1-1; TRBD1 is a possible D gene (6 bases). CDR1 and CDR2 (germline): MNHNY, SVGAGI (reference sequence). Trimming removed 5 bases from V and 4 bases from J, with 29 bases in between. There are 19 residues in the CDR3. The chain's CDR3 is CASSLRIRAKGVSSTEAFF. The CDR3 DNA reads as TGTGCCAGCAGTCTCAGGATCAGGGCCAAGGGGGTTTCGTCCACTGAAGCTTTCTTT.